The 30 T cell receptor beta chains below all came from one sample that was sequenced in a study of T-cell memory formation after mild COVID-19. TCRdb redid the calling of the 5' RACE reads with MiXCR, one entry per CDR3 protein. The data show roughly 600,000 distinct CDR3 sequences, about a sixth seen once. The sequencing sample was made of PBMCs or a T cell subset sorted from them (not recorded which). The receptors were gathered from an adult woman who had mild COVID-19 (a few samples of this study predate the infection). Cell type and time point are not known.

This clonotype was seen just once. The chain couples TRBV24-1 to TRBJ1-2, with D possibly being TRBD1 (5 bases). The CDR3 spans 14 residues. Germline CDR1 and CDR2: KGHDR and SFDVKD. V lost 7 bases and J lost 2, with 13 bases in between. CDR3 in amino acids: CATRGRDLNYGYTF. The CDR3 region has the DNA TGTGCCACCAGGGGCCGGGACCTCAACTATGGCTACACCTTC.

This rearrangement joins TRBV11-2 to TRBJ2-1, with D tentatively TRBD2 (6 bases). The CDR3 length is 15 residues. The germline CDR1 and CDR2 sequences are SGHAT and FQNNGV. Trimming took off 5 bases at V and 5 bases at J, with 16 bases between the two ends. CDR3 DNA: TGTGCCAGCAGCCCTGGGCGGGGCTTCAACAATGAGCAGTTCTTC. This translates into CASSPGRGFNNEQFF.

J is TRBJ1-4 and V is TRBV4-2; D is undetermined. Trimming removed 4 bases from V and 0 bases from J, with 6 bases in between. The CDR3 is made up of 14 amino acids. The germline V gene has CDR1 LGHNA and CDR2 YNFKEQ. CDR3 DNA sequence: TGTGCCAGCAGCCCCGGGACAACTAATGAAAAACTGTTTTTT. This encodes CASSPGTTNEKLFF.

This clonotype was found a few times. V usage is TRBV7-9 and J usage is TRBJ1-1; 7 bases fit TRBD1. The CDR3 sequence is 13 residues long. With 5 bases clipped from V and 3 bases from J, the junction kept 3 bases outside the gene matches. Germline CDR1 is SEHNR and CDR2 is FQNEAQ (reference sequence). CDR3 in DNA: TGTGCCAGCAGCACAGGGGTCCACACTGAAGCTTTCTTT. The encoded protein is CASSTGVHTEAFF.

The chain carries TRBV5-1 and TRBJ2-6; 10 bases map to TRBD1. The CDR3 totals 19 residues. Germline V gene data show CDR1 as SGHRS and CDR2 as YFSETQ. With V trimmed by 0 bases and J by 1 base, 7 bases remained unmatched. The CDR3 nucleotides are TGCGCCAGCAGCTTGGCCCTTCGACAGGGGGCGTCTGGGGCCAACGTCCTGACTTTC. Translated: CASSLALRQGASGANVLTF. The entire variable domain, with the rest obtained from reference TRBV5-1 and TRBJ2-6, is as follows: KAGVTQTPRYLIKTRGQQVTLSCSPISGHRSVSWYQQTPGQGLQFLFEYFSETQRNKGNFPGRFSGRQFSNSRSEMNVSTLELGDSALYLCASSLALRQGASGANVLTFGAGSRLTVL.

This clonotype was counted a few times. The chain recombines TRBV4-3 with TRBJ2-1, with 9 bases fitting TRBD2. The CDR3 covers 18 residues. With V trimmed by 0 bases and J by 4 bases, 10 bases remained unmatched. CDR1 LGHNA and CDR2 YSLEER come from the germline V gene. The CDR3 region has the DNA TGCGCCAGCAGCCAAGATTCCTGGCGGGAGGGCCGGTACAATGAGCAGTTCTTC. Amino acid sequence: CASSQDSWREGRYNEQFF.

This clonotype was seen only a few times. The chain joins TRBV7-9 to TRBJ2-7, with D perhaps matching TRBD1 (6 bases). Trimming shortened V by 3 bases and J by 9 bases, and 21 bases separated the two germline ends. The CDR3 spans 15 residues. Per germline, CDR1 SEHNR and CDR2 FQNEAQ (reference sequence). In nucleotides, the CDR3 is TGTGCCAGCAGCTTCGACCCGGGACAAGGGGTGGTGCAGTACTTC. Amino acids: CASSFDPGQGVVQYF.

This clonotype was observed at least ten times. The chain is built from TRBV5-1 and TRBJ2-1, with a tentative D call TRBD2 (5 bases). V was trimmed by 3 bases and J by 1 base, leaving 5 bases between them. Germline V gene lookup returns CDR1 SGHRS and CDR2 YFSETQ. This CDR3 is built from 13 residues. The CDR3 nucleotides read TGCGCCAGCAGCTGGGAGTCCTACAATGAGCAGTTCTTC. It yields the protein CASSWESYNEQFF.

In its sample, this clonotype was seen a few times. The V and J genes are TRBV21-1 and TRBJ2-5; no check of the table's D call, TRBD1, against the DNA was made. TRBV21-1 is termed a pseudogene. There are 18 residues in the CDR3. The CDR3 nucleotides are TGTGCCAGCAGGATGTCGGACAGGGGCCTAGGAGGCCAAGAGACCCAGTACTTC. Translation gives CASRMSDRGLGGQETQYF.

V is TRBV7-2 and J is TRBJ2-5, with D tentatively TRBD2 (6 bases). The CDR3 runs to 15 residues. V lost 6 bases to trimming and J lost 5 bases, with 19 bases between them. Germline V gene sequence: CDR1 SGHTA, CDR2 FQGNSA. As DNA, the CDR3 is TGTGCCAGCAGTTTTTTCTTCGGGGGAGATGAGACCCAGTACTTC. Its protein product is CASSFFFGGDETQYF.

This clonotype appeared a few times. The chain joins TRBV29-1 to TRBJ1-5, with D possibly being TRBD1 (5 bases). CDR3 length equals 14 residues. The V end was cut by 5 bases, the J end by 0 bases, with 11 bases between. The germline V gene encodes CDR1 SQVTM and CDR2 ANQGSEA. CDR3 coding DNA: TGCAGCGTTACCGGGACGGATAGCAATCAGCCCCAGCATTTT. Its translation: CSVTGTDSNQPQHF.

This chain's CDR3 is CASTRTSGRTYNEQFF. The DNA for the CDR3 is TGTGCCAGCACAAGGACTAGCGGGAGGACGTACAATGAGCAGTTCTTC. The rearrangement uses TRBV11-3 and TRBJ2-1; 14 bases match TRBD2. This CDR3 is 16 amino acids long. V shed 7 bases, J shed 4 bases, and the junction held 6 bases outside the gene matches. In germline, CDR1 is SGHNT, CDR2 YENEEA.

V gene TRBV15 combines with J gene TRBJ1-2, with 8 bases fitting TRBD1. Germline loops: CDR1 LNHNV, CDR2 YYDKDF (reference sequence). The CDR3 spans 18 residues. V shed 0 bases and J 5 bases; nucleotides not matched to a gene: 14. CDR3 protein: CATSRDMTGTGDLYGYTF. CDR3 bases: TGTGCCACCAGCAGAGATATGACCGGGACAGGTGATCTTTATGGCTACACCTTC. Full variable domain (outside the CDR3, taken from reference TRBV15 and TRBJ1-2): DAMVIQNPRYQVTQFGKPVTLSCSQTLNHNVMYWYQQKSSQAPKLLFHYYDKDFNNEADTPDNFQSRRPNTSFCFLDIRSPGLGDTAMYLCATSRDMTGTGDLYGYTFGSGTRLTVV.

This clonotype was observed a few times. The chain has TRBV7-8 and TRBJ2-4; 7 nucleotides align to TRBD1. This CDR3 contains 12 residues. Germline loops: CDR1 SGHVS, CDR2 FQNEAQ. V was clipped by 5 bases and J by 13 bases; unmatched bases: 8. CDR3 residues: CASSTRDRVQYF. CDR3 coding DNA: TGTGCCAGCAGCACTAGAGACAGGGTCCAGTACTTC.

This clonotype was observed a handful of times. J is TRBJ2-1 and V is TRBV28, with 11 bases matching TRBD2. The CDR3 totals 21 residues. Germline V gene sequence: CDR1 MDHEN, CDR2 SYDVKM. J gave up 6 bases and V 8 bases, and 27 bases lay outside the gene matches. This CDR3 reads CASADFLGGLLAGAVANEQFF. Here the CDR3 DNA reads TGTGCCAGCGCTGATTTCCTAGGGGGGTTACTAGCGGGAGCTGTTGCCAATGAGCAGTTCTTC.

This clonotype occurred many times. V and J are TRBV7-9 and TRBJ2-5; no reliable D call. V was pared by 8 bases and J by 5 bases, with 12 bases between. The CDR3 is made up of 12 amino acids. The V gene's germline CDR1 is SEHNR and CDR2 FQNEAQ (reference sequence). The CDR3 region has the DNA TGTGCCAGCCTTGAGATGGGGGAGACCCAGTACTTC. Translation gives CASLEMGETQYF.

This clonotype was picked up many times. The chain's CDR3 is CASSYSHTQYF. The DNA for the CDR3 is TGTGCCAGCAGTTATAGCCATACGCAGTATTTT. The rearrangement links TRBV6-5 to TRBJ2-3; D not certain. V lost 3 bases and J lost 7, with 5 bases in between. Germline assignment: CDR1 MNHEY and CDR2 SVGAGI. This CDR3 spans 11 amino acids.

V gene TRBV5-1 combines with J gene TRBJ1-2; D is unclear. This CDR3 contains 12 residues. V was shortened by 3 bases and J by 2 bases, with 5 bases between the two germline ends. CDR1 is SGHRS, CDR2 YFSETQ, per germline. The CDR3 spells CASSSGNYGYTF. As DNA, the CDR3 is TGCGCCAGCAGCTCCGGGAACTATGGCTACACCTTC.

The V call is TRBV15, the J call TRBJ2-3; D tentatively fits TRBD1 or TRBD2 (6 bases each). Trimming removed 5 bases at V and 3 bases at J, with 27 bases between. Per the germline V gene, CDR1 is LNHNV and CDR2 is YYDKDF (reference sequence). This CDR3 region has 19 residues. The CDR3 spells CATSQYGGQGNTRTDTQYF. The CDR3 DNA reads as TGTGCCACCAGCCAATATGGAGGGCAGGGGAATACGAGGACAGATACGCAGTATTTT.

This clonotype was counted a few times. The chain carries TRBV3-1 and TRBJ2-5, with 9 bases identical to TRBD1. V was pared by 2 bases and J by 4 bases, with 8 bases of the junction left unmatched. The CDR3 consists of 16 residues. Germline V CDR1 and CDR2: LGHDT, YNNKEL (reference sequence). For the CDR3, the DNA is TGTGCCAGCAGCCAATGGGACAGGGTTGGTCTAGAGACCCAGTACTTC. It codes for CASSQWDRVGLETQYF.

This chain joins TRBV13 and TRBJ2-7; 7 nucleotides agree with TRBD2. The ends lost 7 bases at V and 2 bases at J; junction bases unmatched: 11. Germline V gene lookup returns CDR1 PRHDT and CDR2 FYEKMQ (reference sequence). The CDR3 runs to 15 residues. The CDR3 coding sequence is TGTGCCAGCACCGCCGAGCGGGGTTCCCCCTACGAGCAGTACTTC. Translated, it gives CASTAERGSPYEQYF.

The chain links TRBV3-1 to TRBJ1-2, with D perhaps matching TRBD1 (6 bases). CDR1 is LGHDT and CDR2 is YNNKEL in the germline V gene (reference sequence). V was shortened by 8 bases and J by 4 bases, with 14 bases between the two germline ends. The CDR3 is 13 amino acids. CDR3 region: CASGGIRGYGYTF. CDR3 bases: TGTGCCAGCGGCGGCATCAGGGGCTATGGCTACACCTTC.

The rearrangement uses TRBV25-1 and TRBJ2-3; D is tentatively TRBD1 or TRBD2 (5 bases each). This CDR3 is 11 amino acids long. Trimming took 3 bases from V and 10 from J, leaving 8 bases between them. Germline CDR1 MGHDK, CDR2 SYGVNS. This chain's CDR3 is CASSEGVAQYF. CDR3 bases: TGTGCCAGCAGTGAGGGGGTAGCGCAGTATTTT.

This clonotype was observed a handful of times. CDR3 coding DNA: TGTGCCAGCAGCCTAAATGCCGCGGGGGTGGCCGGGGAGCTGTTTTTT. Encoded protein: CASSLNAAGVAGELFF. V gene TRBV7-2 combines with J gene TRBJ2-2, with 7 bases that match TRBD2. This CDR3 is built from 16 residues. Germline CDR1 is SGHTA and CDR2 is FQGNSA. After removal of 5 bases from V and 6 bases from J, the junction contained 12 bases not matched to a gene.

This clonotype was detected only a few times. The chain joins TRBV7-8 to TRBJ2-7; 7 positions match TRBD1. The CDR3 covers 16 residues. The ends lost 1 base at V and 0 bases at J; junction bases unmatched: 6. CDR1 is SGHVS, CDR2 FQNEAQ, per germline. The CDR3 DNA follows: TGTGCCAGCAGCTTAGACAGGGGCTTTAGCTCCTACGAGCAGTACTTC. Its protein product is CASSLDRGFSSYEQYF.

The chain combines TRBV7-6 with TRBJ2-2; the D call may be TRBD1 or TRBD2 (5 bases each). Trimming shortened V by 2 bases and J by 6 bases, and 22 bases separated the two germline ends. CDR3 length: 18 amino acids. Germline V CDR1 and CDR2: SGHVS, FNYEAQ. The DNA for the CDR3 is TGTGCCAGCAGCTTACTCCGGGACCCAGGGTCCGGGCCCGGGGAGCTGTTTTTT. Translated: CASSLLRDPGSGPGELFF.

V gene TRBV5-1 combines with J gene TRBJ2-2; 8 bases map to TRBD1. Trimming took 1 base from V and 3 from J; bases not matched to a gene: 5. This CDR3 contains 16 residues. CDR1 SGHRS and CDR2 YFSETQ come from the germline V gene. CDR3: CASSLQGAVDTGELFF. CDR3 DNA sequence: TGCGCCAGCAGCTTGCAGGGGGCAGTAGACACCGGGGAGCTGTTTTTT. Together with reference TRBV5-1 and TRBJ2-2, the CDR3 gives the full variable domain: KAGVTQTPRYLIKTRGQQVTLSCSPISGHRSVSWYQQTPGQGLQFLFEYFSETQRNKGNFPGRFSGRQFSNSRSEMNVSTLELGDSALYLCASSLQGAVDTGELFFGEGSRLTVL.

There are many counts of this clonotype. V is TRBV5-1 and J is TRBJ2-7; D may be TRBD2 (6 bases). Trimming took off 0 bases at V and 0 bases at J, with 13 bases between the two ends. Germline CDR1 and CDR2: SGHRS and YFSETQ. This CDR3 is 16 amino acids long. The CDR3 region is CASSLDGSAISYEQYF. CDR3 nucleotide sequence: TGCGCCAGCAGCTTGGACGGGAGTGCGATCTCCTACGAGCAGTACTTC.

The rearrangement links TRBV2 to TRBJ1-2; TRBD1 aligns across 9 bases. The junction had 3 bases not matched to a gene; V was cut back by 4 bases and J by 0 bases. Per the germline V gene, CDR1 is SNHLY and CDR2 is FYNNEI. The CDR3 is made up of 15 amino acids. CDR3 in amino acids: CASSGDRVANYGYTF. CDR3 bases: TGTGCCAGCAGTGGGGACAGGGTAGCTAACTATGGCTACACCTTC.

The J gene is TRBJ2-7, the V gene TRBV9; TRBD1 matches at 9 bases. V trimming: 2 bases; J trimming: 2 bases; junction bases outside the gene matches: 8. Germline V gives CDR1 SGDLS, CDR2 YYNGEE. This CDR3 region has 16 residues. CDR3 protein: CASSVTAGQGTYEQYF. CDR3 DNA: TGTGCCAGCAGCGTGACTGCGGGACAGGGTACCTACGAGCAGTACTTC.